Below, one T cell receptor (beta chain) is given with its context. The target antigen is unknown. The data were obtained in a study of T cell responses to AZD1222 COVID-19 vaccine. General study points: Clonal diversity may have been underestimated, and the donors were mostly white British, with more females than males. Spike-specific TCR depth and breadth grew after two AZD1222 doses. A reported finding is that nearly half of spike-specific TCRs target unmutated variant regions. Distributed over spike, vaccine-associated CD4 TCRs predominated at 160-218 and 743-854.

Method: immunoSEQ multiplex PCR; TCRdb's copy keeps in-frame clones and lacks some. The sample has about 110,000 clones; about nine tenths are singletons. This CDR3 is built from 14 residues. V gave up 1 base and J gave up 2 bases; unmatched junction bases: 0. Germline CDR1 SEHNR, CDR2 FQNEAQ (reference sequence). The starting material was peripheral blood, obtained on day 0 of AZD1222 vaccination. The TCR sequence derives from an adult in good health. The chain uses TRBV7-9 and TRBJ2-7, with 9 bases fitting TRBD1. In DNA form, the CDR3 reads TGTGCCAGCAGCTTAGGGACAGGGGCCTACGAGCAGTACTTC. Its translation is CASSLGTGAYEQYF.